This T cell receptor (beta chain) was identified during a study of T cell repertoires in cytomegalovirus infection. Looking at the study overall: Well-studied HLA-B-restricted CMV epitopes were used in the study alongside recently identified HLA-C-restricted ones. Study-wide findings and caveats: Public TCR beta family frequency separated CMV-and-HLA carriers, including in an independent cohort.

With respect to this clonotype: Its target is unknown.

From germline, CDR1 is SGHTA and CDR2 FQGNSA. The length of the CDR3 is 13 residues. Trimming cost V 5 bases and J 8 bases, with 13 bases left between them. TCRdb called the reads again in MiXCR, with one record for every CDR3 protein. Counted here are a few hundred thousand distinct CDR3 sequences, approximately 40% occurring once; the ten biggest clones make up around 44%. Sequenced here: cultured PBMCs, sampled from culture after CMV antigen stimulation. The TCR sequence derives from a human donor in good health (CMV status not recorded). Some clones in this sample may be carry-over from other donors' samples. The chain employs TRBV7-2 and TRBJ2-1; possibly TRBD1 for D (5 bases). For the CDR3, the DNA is TGTGCCAGCAGCCCGGACGTAGGGGATGAGCAGTTCTTC. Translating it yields CASSPDVGDEQFF. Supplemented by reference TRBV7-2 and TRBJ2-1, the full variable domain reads GAGVSQSPSNKVTEKGKDVELRCDPISGHTALYWYRQSLGQGLEFLIYFQGNSAPDKSGLPSDRFSAERTGGSVSTLTIQRTQQEDSAVYLCASSPDVGDEQFFGPGTRLTVL.